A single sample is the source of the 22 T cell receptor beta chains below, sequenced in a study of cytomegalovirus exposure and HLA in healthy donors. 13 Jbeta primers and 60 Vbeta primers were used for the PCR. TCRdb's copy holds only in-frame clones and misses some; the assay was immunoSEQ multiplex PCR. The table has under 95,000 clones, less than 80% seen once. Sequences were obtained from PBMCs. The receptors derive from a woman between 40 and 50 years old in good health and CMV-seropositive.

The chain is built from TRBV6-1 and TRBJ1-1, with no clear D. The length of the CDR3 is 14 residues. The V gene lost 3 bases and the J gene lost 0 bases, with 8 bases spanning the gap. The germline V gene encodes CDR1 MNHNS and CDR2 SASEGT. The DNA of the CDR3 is TGTGCCAGCAGTGAGGGTAGCGTGAACACTGAAGCTTTCTTT. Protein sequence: CASSEGSVNTEAFF.

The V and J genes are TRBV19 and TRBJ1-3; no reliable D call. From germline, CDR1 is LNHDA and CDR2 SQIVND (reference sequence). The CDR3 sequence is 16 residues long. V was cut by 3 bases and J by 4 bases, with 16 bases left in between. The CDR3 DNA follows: TGTGCCAGTAGTATGGTGAGGGTCTCGTCAGGAAACACCATATATTTT. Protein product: CASSMVRVSSGNTIYF.

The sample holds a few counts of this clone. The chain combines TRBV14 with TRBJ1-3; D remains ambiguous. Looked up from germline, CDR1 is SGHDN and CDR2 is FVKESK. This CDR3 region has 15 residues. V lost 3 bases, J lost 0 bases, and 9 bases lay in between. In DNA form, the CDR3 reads TGTGCCAGCAGCCAGTCAGGATTCTCTGGAAACACCATATATTTT. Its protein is CASSQSGFSGNTIYF.

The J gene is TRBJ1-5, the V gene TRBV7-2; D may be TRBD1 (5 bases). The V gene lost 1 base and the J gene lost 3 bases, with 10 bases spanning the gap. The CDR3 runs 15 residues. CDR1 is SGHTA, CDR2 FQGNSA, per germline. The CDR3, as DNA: TGTGCCAGCAGCTTAGGGAGACAGTCCAATCAGCCCCAGCATTTT. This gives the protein CASSLGRQSNQPQHF. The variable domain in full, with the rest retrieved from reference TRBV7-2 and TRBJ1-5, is GAGVSQSPSNKVTEKGKDVELRCDPISGHTALYWYRQSLGQGLEFLIYFQGNSAPDKSGLPSDRFSAERTGGSVSTLTIQRTQQEDSAVYLCASSLGRQSNQPQHFGDGTRLSIL.

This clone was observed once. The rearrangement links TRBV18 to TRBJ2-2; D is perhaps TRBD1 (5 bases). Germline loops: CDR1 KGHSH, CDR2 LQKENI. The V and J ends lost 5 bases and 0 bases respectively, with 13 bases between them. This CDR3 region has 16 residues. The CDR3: CASSAQGPPNTGELFF. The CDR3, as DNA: TGTGCCAGCTCAGCCCAGGGTCCCCCGAACACCGGGGAGCTGTTTTTT.

The CDR3 protein is CASSYEGTLLEAFF. The DNA for the CDR3 is TGTGCCAGCAGTTACGAAGGGACATTACTCGAAGCTTTCTTT. The V gene is TRBV6-5, the J gene TRBJ1-1; tentatively, D is TRBD1 (6 bases). CDR3 length: 14 amino acids. Trimming took off 2 bases at V and 8 bases at J, with 15 bases between the two ends. CDR1 and CDR2 (germline): MNHEY, SVGAGI.

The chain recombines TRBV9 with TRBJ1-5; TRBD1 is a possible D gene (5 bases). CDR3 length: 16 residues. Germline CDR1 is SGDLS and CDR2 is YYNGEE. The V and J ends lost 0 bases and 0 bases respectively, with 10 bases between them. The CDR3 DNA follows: TGTGCCAGCAGCGTAGATGCAGGGCCTAGCAATCAGCCCCAGCATTTT. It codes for CASSVDAGPSNQPQHF.

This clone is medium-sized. CDR3 residues: CTSSPGTSGGQSSYNEQFF. DNA for the CDR3: TGCACCAGCAGCCCCGGGACTAGCGGGGGCCAGAGCTCCTACAATGAGCAGTTCTTC. The chain recombines TRBV1 with TRBJ2-1; the table's TRBD2 call for D was not verified on the DNA. TRBV1 represents a pseudogene. This CDR3 region has 19 residues.

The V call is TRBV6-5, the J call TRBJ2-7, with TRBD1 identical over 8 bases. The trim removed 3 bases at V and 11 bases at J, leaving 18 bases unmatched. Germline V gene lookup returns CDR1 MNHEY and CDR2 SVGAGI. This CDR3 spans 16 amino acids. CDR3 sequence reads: CASSYSSGTGGRVEYF. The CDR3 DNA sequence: TGTGCCAGCAGTTATTCCTCCGGGACAGGAGGCCGTGTGGAGTACTTC.

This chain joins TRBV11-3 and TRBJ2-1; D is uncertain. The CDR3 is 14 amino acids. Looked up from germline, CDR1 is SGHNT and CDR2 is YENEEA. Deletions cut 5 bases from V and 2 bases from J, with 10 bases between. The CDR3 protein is CASSRAGAYNEQFF. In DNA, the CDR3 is TGTGCCAGCAGCCGTGCTGGAGCCTACAATGAGCAGTTCTTC. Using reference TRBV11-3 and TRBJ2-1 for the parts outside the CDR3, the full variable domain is EAGVVQSPRYKIIEKKQPVAFWCNPISGHNTLYWYLQNLGQGPELLIRYENEEAVDDSQLPKDRFSAERLKGVDSTLKIQPAELGDSAVYLCASSRAGAYNEQFFGPGTRLTVL.

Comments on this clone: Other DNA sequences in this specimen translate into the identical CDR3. In DNA, the CDR3 is TGTGCCAGCAGCCTGACAGGGGCCTACGAGCAGTACTTC. Protein sequence: CASSLTGAYEQYF. This rearrangement joins TRBV11-3 to TRBJ2-7; 8 positions match TRBD1. J gave up 2 bases and V 5 bases, and 2 bases lay outside the gene matches. The germline CDR1 and CDR2 sequences are SGHNT and YENEEA. This CDR3 is 13 amino acids long.

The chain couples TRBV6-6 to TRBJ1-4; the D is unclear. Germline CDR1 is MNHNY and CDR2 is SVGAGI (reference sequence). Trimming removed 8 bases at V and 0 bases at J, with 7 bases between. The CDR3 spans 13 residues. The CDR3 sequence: CASGGPTNEKLFF. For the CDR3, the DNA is TGTGCCAGCGGCGGCCCAACTAATGAAAAACTGTTTTTT.

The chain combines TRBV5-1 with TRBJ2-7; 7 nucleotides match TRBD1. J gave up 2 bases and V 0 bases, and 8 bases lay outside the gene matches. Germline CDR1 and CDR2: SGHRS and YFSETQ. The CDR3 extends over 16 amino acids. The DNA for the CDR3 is TGCGCCAGCAGCTTGGGAGGGGGCTCATCCGCCTACGAGCAGTACTTC. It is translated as CASSLGGGSSAYEQYF.

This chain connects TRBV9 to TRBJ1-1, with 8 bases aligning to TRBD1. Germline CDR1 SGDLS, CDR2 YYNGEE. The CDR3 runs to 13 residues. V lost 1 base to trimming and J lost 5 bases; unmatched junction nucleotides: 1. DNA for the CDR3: TGTGCCAGCAGCGTAAACAGGGGGACTGAAGCTTTCTTT. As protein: CASSVNRGTEAFF.

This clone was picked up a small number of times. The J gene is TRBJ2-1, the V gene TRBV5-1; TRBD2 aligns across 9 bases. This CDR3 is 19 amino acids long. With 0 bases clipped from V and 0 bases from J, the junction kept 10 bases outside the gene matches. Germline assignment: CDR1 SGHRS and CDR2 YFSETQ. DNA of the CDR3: TGCGCCAGCAGCTTGGGGCAGAAGGTAGCGGGGGCCTCCTACAATGAGCAGTTCTTC. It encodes CASSLGQKVAGASYNEQFF.

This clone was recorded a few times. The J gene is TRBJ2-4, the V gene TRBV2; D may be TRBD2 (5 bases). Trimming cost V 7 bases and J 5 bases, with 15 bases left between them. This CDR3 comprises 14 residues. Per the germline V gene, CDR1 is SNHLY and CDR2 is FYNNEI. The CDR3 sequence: CASNGGLPENIQYF. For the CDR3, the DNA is TGTGCCAGCAATGGCGGGCTACCCGAAAACATTCAGTACTTC.

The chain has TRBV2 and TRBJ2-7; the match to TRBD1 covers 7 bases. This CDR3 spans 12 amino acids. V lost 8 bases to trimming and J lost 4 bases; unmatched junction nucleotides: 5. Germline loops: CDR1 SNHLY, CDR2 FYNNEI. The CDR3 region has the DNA TGTGCCAGCCACAGGGGTACATACGAGCAGTACTTC. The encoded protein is CASHRGTYEQYF. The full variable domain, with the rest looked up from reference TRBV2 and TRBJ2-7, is EPEVTQTPSHQVTQMGQEVILRCVPISNHLYFYWYRQILGQKVEFLVSFYNNEISEKSEIFDDQFSVERPDGSNFTLKIRSTKLEDSAMYFCASHRGTYEQYFGPGTRLTVT.

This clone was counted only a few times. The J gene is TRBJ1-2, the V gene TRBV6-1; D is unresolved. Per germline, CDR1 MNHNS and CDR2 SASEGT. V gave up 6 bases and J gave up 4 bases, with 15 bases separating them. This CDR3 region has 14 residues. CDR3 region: CASRLEGRTYGYTF. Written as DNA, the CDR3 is TGTGCCAGCAGGCTCGAGGGCAGAACCTATGGCTACACCTTC.

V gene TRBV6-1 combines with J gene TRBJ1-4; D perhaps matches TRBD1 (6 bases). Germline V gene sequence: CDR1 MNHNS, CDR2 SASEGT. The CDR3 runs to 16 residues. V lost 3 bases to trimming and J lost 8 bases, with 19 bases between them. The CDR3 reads CASSERGGGVPEKLFF. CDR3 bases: TGTGCCAGCAGTGAGAGGGGGGGTGGGGTTCCGGAAAAACTGTTTTTT.

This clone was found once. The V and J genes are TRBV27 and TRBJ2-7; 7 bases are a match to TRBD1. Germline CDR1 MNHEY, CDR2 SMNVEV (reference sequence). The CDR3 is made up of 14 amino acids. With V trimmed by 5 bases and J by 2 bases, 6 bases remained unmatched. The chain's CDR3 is CASSQRQGPYEQYF. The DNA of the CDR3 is TGTGCCAGCAGTCAGCGACAGGGACCCTACGAGCAGTACTTC.

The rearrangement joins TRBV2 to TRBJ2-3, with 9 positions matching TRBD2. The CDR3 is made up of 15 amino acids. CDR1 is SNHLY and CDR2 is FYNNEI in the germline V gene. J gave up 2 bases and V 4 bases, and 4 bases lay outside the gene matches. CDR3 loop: CASSGLAGHTDTQYF. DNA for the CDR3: TGTGCCAGCAGTGGGCTAGCGGGGCACACAGATACGCAGTATTTT.

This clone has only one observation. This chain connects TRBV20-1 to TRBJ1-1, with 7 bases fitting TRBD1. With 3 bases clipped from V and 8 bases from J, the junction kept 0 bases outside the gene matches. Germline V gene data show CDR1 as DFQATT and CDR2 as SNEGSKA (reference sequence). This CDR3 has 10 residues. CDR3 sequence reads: CSARGQEAFF. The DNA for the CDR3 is TGCAGTGCTAGGGGACAGGAAGCTTTCTTT.